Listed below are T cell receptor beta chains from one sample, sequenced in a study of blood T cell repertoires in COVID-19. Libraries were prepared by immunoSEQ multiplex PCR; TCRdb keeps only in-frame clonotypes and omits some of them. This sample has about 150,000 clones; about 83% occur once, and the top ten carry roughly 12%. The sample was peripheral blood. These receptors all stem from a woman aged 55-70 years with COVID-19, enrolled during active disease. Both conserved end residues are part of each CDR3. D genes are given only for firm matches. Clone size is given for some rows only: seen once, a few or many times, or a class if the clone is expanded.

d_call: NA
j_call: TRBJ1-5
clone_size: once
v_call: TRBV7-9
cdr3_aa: CASSIQGDQPQHF
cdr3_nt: TGTGCCAGCAGCATACAGGGAGATCAGCCCCAGCATTTT

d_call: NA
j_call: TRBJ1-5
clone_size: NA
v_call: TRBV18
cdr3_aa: CASSPSLNQPQHF
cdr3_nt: TGTGCCAGCTCACCCTCCCTTAATCAGCCCCAGCATTTT

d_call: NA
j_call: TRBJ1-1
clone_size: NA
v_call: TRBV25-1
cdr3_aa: CASSDTGTYNTEAFF
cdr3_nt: TGTGCCAGCAGTGACACCGGGACATATAACACTGAAGCTTTCTTT

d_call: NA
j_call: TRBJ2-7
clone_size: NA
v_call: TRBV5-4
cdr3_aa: CASSLTGNNYEQYF
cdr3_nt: TGTGCCAGCAGCTTGACAGGGAACAACTACGAGCAGTACTTC

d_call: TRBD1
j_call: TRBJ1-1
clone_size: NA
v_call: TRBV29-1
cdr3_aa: CSVRTGRNTEAFF
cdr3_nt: TGCAGCGTGCGGACAGGGCGAAACACTGAAGCTTTCTTT

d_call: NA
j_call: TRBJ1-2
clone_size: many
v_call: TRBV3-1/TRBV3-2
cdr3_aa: CASSQVERGASGYTF
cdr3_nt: TGTGCCAGCAGCCAAGTAGAGCGGGGCGCGAGCGGCTACACCTTC

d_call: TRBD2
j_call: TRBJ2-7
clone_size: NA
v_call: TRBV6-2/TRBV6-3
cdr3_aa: CASSYPTSGRTTYEQYF
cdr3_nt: TGTGCCAGCAGTTACCCCACTAGCGGGAGAACAACGTACGAGCAGTACTTC

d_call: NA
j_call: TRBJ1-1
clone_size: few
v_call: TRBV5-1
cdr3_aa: CASSGEGGAYAEAFF
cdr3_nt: TGCGCCAGCAGTGGGGAGGGGGGAGCCTACGCTGAAGCTTTCTTT

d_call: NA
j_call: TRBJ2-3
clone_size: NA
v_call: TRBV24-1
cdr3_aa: CATSDPQGTDTQYF
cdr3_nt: TGTGCCACCAGTGATCCGCAGGGGACAGATACGCAGTATTTT

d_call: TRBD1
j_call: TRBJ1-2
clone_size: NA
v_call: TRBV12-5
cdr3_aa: CASAGTGRYYGYTF
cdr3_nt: TGTGCTAGTGCGGGGACAGGGAGATACTATGGCTACACCTTC

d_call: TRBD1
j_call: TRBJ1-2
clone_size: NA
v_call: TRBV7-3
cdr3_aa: CASSPTDRVYGYTF
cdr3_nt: TGTGCCAGCAGCCCTACAGACAGGGTCTATGGCTACACCTTC

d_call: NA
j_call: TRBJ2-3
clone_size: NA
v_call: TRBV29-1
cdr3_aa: CSVEGLGEYTQYF
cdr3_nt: TGCAGCGTTGAAGGGCTAGGAGAATATACGCAGTATTTT

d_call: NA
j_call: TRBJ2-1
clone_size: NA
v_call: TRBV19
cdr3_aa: CASSIFTGNNEQFF
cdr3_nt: TGTGCCAGTAGTATATTTACAGGGAACAATGAGCAGTTCTTC

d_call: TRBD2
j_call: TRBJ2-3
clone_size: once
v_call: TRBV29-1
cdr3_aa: CSVWGGPSTDTQYF
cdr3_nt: TGCAGCGTTTGGGGGGGACCTAGCACAGATACGCAGTATTTT

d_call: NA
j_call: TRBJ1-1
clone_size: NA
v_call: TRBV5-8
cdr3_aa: CASTRQVGAFF
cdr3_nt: TGTGCCAGCACCCGACAGGTGGGAGCTTTCTTT

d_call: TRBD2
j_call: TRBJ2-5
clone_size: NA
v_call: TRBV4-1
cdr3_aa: CASSQARLAGQETQYF
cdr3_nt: TGCGCCAGCAGCCAAGCTAGACTAGCGGGACAAGAGACCCAGTACTTC

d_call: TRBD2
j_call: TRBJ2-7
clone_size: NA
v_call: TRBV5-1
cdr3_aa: CPPTTGGSGSYEQYF
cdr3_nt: TGCCCCCCCACGACCGGGGGGAGCGGGTCCTACGAGCAGTACTTC

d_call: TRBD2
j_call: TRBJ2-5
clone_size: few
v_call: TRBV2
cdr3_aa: CASRAGGQETQYF
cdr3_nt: TGTGCCAGCCGAGCGGGGGGACAAGAGACCCAGTACTTC

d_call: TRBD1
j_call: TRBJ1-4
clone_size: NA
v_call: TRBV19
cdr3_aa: CASSWTGTNEKLFF
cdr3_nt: TGTGCCAGTAGTTGGACAGGCACTAATGAAAAACTGTTTTTT

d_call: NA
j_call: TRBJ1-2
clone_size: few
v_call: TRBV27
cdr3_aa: CASSSRFAGNGYTF
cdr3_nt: TGTGCCAGCAGTTCCCGGTTTGCGGGGAATGGTTACACCTTC

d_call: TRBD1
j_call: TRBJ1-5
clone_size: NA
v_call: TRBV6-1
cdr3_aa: CASSDEHRGLGNQPQHF
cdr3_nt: TGTGCCAGCAGTGATGAGCACAGGGGGCTGGGGAATCAGCCCCAGCATTTT

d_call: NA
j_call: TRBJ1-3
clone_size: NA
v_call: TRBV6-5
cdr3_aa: CASKNGNSGNTIYF
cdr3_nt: TGTGCCAGCAAAAATGGCAACTCTGGAAACACCATATATTTT